This is a list of T cell receptor beta chains from one sample in a study of cytomegalovirus exposure and HLA in healthy donors. Produced via immunoSEQ multiplex PCR; TCRdb's table is partial and in-frame only. Altogether 140,000 or so clones are present, around 80% being singletons, with the ten largest covering 9.7%. Sequences were obtained from PBMCs. Source of these receptors: a woman aged 60-75 years in good health and CMV-seropositive. Both conserved end residues are part of each CDR3. Fields, in order: V gene, CDR3 length, clone size, J gene, D gene, CDR3 protein, CDR3 DNA. The D gene is left open where the match is weak. Where a row states a size, it is once, few, many or the class of an expanded clone; other rows omit it.

v_gene: TRBV5-4
len: 15
abundance: .
j_gene: TRBJ2-1
d_gene: TRBD1
CDR3aa: CASSLPGQGSWEQFF
CDR3nt: TGTGCCAGCAGCTTGCCGGGACAGGGGTCCTGGGAGCAGTTCTTC

v_gene: TRBV4-1
len: 15
abundance: .
j_gene: TRBJ2-7
d_gene: TRBD1
CDR3aa: CASSQERDRGHEQYF
CDR3nt: TGCGCCAGCAGCCAAGAGAGGGACAGGGGCCACGAGCAGTACTTC

v_gene: TRBV19
len: 13
abundance: .
j_gene: TRBJ2-5
d_gene: TRBD2
CDR3aa: CASGTSGTETQYF
CDR3nt: TGTGCCAGTGGGACTAGCGGGACAGAGACCCAGTACTTC

v_gene: TRBV6-5
len: 15
abundance: .
j_gene: TRBJ2-2
d_gene: .
CDR3aa: CASRSGTPNTGELFF
CDR3nt: TGTGCCAGCAGGTCCGGGACACCGAACACCGGGGAGCTGTTTTTT

v_gene: TRBV9
len: 14
abundance: .
j_gene: TRBJ2-5
d_gene: .
CDR3aa: CASSVTLRGETQYF
CDR3nt: TGTGCCAGCAGCGTAACTCTCCGCGGAGAGACCCAGTACTTC

v_gene: TRBV29-1
len: 13
abundance: .
j_gene: TRBJ2-1
d_gene: .
CDR3aa: CSVERELVNEQFF
CDR3nt: TGCAGCGTTGAAAGAGAACTAGTCAATGAGCAGTTCTTC

v_gene: TRBV10-1
len: 15
abundance: .
j_gene: TRBJ2-3
d_gene: .
CDR3aa: CASSEVASAGDTQYF
CDR3nt: TGCGCCAGCAGTGAGGTGGCAAGCGCGGGAGATACGCAGTATTTT

v_gene: TRBV27
len: 16
abundance: .
j_gene: TRBJ2-7
d_gene: TRBD1
CDR3aa: CASGTGIGLSSYEQYF
CDR3nt: TGTGCCAGCGGGACAGGGATCGGACTATCCTCCTACGAGCAGTACTTC

v_gene: TRBV7-3
len: 15
abundance: .
j_gene: TRBJ2-3
d_gene: TRBD1
CDR3aa: CASSPGTGATDTQYF
CDR3nt: TGTGCCAGCAGCCCGGGGACAGGGGCTACAGATACGCAGTATTTT

v_gene: TRBV30
len: 20
abundance: .
j_gene: TRBJ1-4
d_gene: .
CDR3aa: CAWSAGYRDTNLTTNEKLFF
CDR3nt: TGCGCCTGGAGTGCGGGGTACCGGGACACTAACTTGACAACTAATGAAAAACTGTTTTTT

v_gene: TRBV7-2
len: 15
abundance: .
j_gene: TRBJ2-1
d_gene: .
CDR3aa: CASSYRQASYNEQFF
CDR3nt: TGTGCCAGCAGCTACCGACAGGCCTCCTACAATGAGCAGTTCTTC

v_gene: TRBV28
len: 13
abundance: once
j_gene: TRBJ2-7
d_gene: .
CDR3aa: CASSPGGAHEQYF
CDR3nt: TGTGCCAGCAGCCCCGGAGGGGCCCACGAGCAGTACTTC